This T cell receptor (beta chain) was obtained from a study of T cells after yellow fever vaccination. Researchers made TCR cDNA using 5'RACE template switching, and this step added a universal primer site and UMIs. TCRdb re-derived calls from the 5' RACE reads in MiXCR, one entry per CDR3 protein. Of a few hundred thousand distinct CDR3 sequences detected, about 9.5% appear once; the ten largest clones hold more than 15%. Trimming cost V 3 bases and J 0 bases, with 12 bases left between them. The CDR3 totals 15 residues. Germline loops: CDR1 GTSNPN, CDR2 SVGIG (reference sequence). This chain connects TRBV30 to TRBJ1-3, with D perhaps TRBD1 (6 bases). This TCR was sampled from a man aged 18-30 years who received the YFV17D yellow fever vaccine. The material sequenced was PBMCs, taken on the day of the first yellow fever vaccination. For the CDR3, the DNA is TGTGCCTGGAGAGAAGGGGGATACTCTGGAAACACCATATATTTT. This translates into CAWREGGYSGNTIYF.